Presented here are 5 T cell receptor beta chains from one specimen sequenced in a study of monozygotic twins with inflammatory bowel disease. TCRdb reworked the 5' RACE reads into one entry per CDR3 protein, no DNA. This sample's table has more than 110,000 distinct CDR3 sequences. The sample was blood. Receptor source: a human donor with ulcerative colitis or Crohn's disease, or a healthy co-twin of an affected twin (not recorded which).

The genes are TRBV29-1 and TRBJ2-7; TCRdb names TRBD2, which stays unverified in the absence of DNA. This CDR3 region has 16 residues. Germline V gene data show CDR1 as SQVTM and CDR2 as ANQGSEA. The CDR3 is CSVWGLAEPQGDEQYF.

The chain links TRBV19 to TRBJ2-7; checking the TCRdb D call of TRBD1 is not possible without DNA. The CDR3 loop spans 14 amino acids. CDR1 is LNHDA and CDR2 is SQIVND in the germline V gene (reference sequence). CDR3 sequence: CASSRTGPSYEQYF.

V and J are TRBV12-3 or TRBV12-4 and TRBJ2-3; TCRdb's assignment of TRBD2 cannot be checked, as there is no DNA. CDR3 size: 14 residues. CDR3 region: CASRGLAGSDTQYF.

This chain uses TRBV20-1 with TRBJ1-1; TCRdb's assignment of TRBD1 cannot be checked, as there is no DNA. The CDR3 has 14 amino acids. Germline V gene data show CDR1 as DFQATT and CDR2 as SNEGSKA (reference sequence). CDR3: CSARPGGEVTEAFF.

V usage is TRBV5-1 and J usage is TRBJ2-2; TCRdb reports TRBD1, a call that lacks DNA to check it against. The CDR3 is 15 residues long. Germline CDR1 is SGHRS and CDR2 is YFSETQ. This chain's CDR3 is CASSMKQGNTGELFF.